This T cell receptor (beta chain) originates from a study of cytomegalovirus exposure and HLA in healthy donors. PCR employed 60 Vbeta and 13 Jbeta primers. Repertoires were generated with immunoSEQ multiplex PCR, while TCRdb's copy carries only in-frame clones and drops some. The sample carries roughly 100,000 clones, roughly 81% recorded once. Germline V CDR1 and CDR2: MGHRA, YSYEKL. The CDR3 totals 16 residues. Trimming took off 5 bases at V and 0 bases at J, with 17 bases between the two ends. This clone was recorded only once. The TCR comes from a woman aged 18-29 years in good health and CMV-seropositive. Sequencing was carried out using PBMCs. The chain couples TRBV4-1 to TRBJ2-7; tentatively, D is TRBD2 (6 bases). The CDR3 loop reads CASSEIRTGDSYEQYF. The CDR3 DNA sequence: TGCGCCAGCAGCGAGATCCGGACGGGAGACTCCTACGAGCAGTACTTC.